This T cell receptor beta chain was captured by sequencing in a study of blood T cell repertoires in COVID-19. The J segment lost 2 bases and the V segment lost 5 bases, leaving 6 bases of the junction unmatched. The CDR3 has 16 amino acids. The V gene's germline CDR1 is LNHDA and CDR2 SQIVND (reference sequence). Profiled with immunoSEQ multiplex PCR; TCRdb holds only in-frame clones, not every one. The sample shows about 160,000 clones, roughly 87% of them seen only once. The origin of this receptor is an older woman with active or convalescent COVID-19. The sequenced sample consisted of peripheral blood. The chain employs TRBV19 and TRBJ2-5; 12 nucleotides agree with TRBD2. The CDR3 region has the DNA TGTGCCAGTAGTCGCCGACTAGCGGGGGTGCAAGAGACCCAGTACTTC. Translated: CASSRRLAGVQETQYF.